The 23 T cell receptor beta chains listed next were all sequenced from one sample in a study of cytomegalovirus exposure and HLA in healthy donors. The PCR was carried out with 60 Vbeta primers and 13 Jbeta primers. Sequencing used immunoSEQ multiplex PCR; TCRdb keeps in-frame clones, though not all of them. The sample's table shows under 120,000 clones. The source material was PBMCs. The receptors shown here come from a man over 45 in good health and CMV-seronegative.

V usage is TRBV10-3 and J usage is TRBJ2-3; 13 nucleotides match TRBD2. V dropped 6 bases and J dropped 4; count of bases not matched to a gene: 4. The CDR3 runs to 15 residues. Germline V CDR1 and CDR2: ENHRY, SYGVKD. Written as DNA, the CDR3 is TGTGCCATCAGCTCCGGGACTAGCGGGGCAGATACGCAGTATTTT. It codes for CAISSGTSGADTQYF.

The chain uses TRBV7-6 and TRBJ2-1, with TRBD2 identical over 12 bases. The ends lost 5 bases at V and 2 bases at J; junction bases unmatched: 4. Germline CDR1 reads SGHVS; CDR2 reads FNYEAQ. The CDR3 totals 16 residues. DNA for the CDR3: TGTGCCAGCAGCAGACTAGCGGGAGCCACCTACAATGAGCAGTTCTTC. The encoded protein is CASSRLAGATYNEQFF. Supplemented by reference TRBV7-6 and TRBJ2-1, the full variable domain reads GAGVSQSPRYKVTKRGQDVALRCDPISGHVSLYWYRQALGQGPEFLTYFNYEAQQDKSGLPNDRFSAERPEGSISTLTIQRTEQRDSAMYRCASSRLAGATYNEQFFGPGTRLTVL.

As DNA, the CDR3 is TGTGCCAGCAGCCGCACAGGAGTGCAAGAGACCCAGTACTTC. Translation: CASSRTGVQETQYF. V usage is TRBV7-2 and J usage is TRBJ2-5; D is possibly TRBD1 (5 bases). Germline V lookup: CDR1 SGHTA, CDR2 FQGNSA. The CDR3 loop spans 14 amino acids. V gave up 5 bases and J gave up 2 bases, with 12 bases separating them.

The rearrangement links TRBV6-5 to TRBJ2-7, with a weak D call TRBD2 (7 bases). Germline CDR1 is MNHEY and CDR2 is SVGAGI. With 2 bases removed from V and 3 bases from J, the gap between germline ends came to 14 bases. The CDR3 has 15 residues. The CDR3 protein is CASSYVGGPIYEQYF. The CDR3 DNA sequence: TGTGCCAGCAGTTACGTGGGGGGGCCTATCTACGAGCAGTACTTC.

The chain carries TRBV5-4 and TRBJ2-2; perhaps TRBD2 as D (6 bases). Trimming cost V 4 bases and J 1 base, with 23 bases left between them. Germline lookup yields CDR1 SGHNT and CDR2 YYREEE (reference sequence). CDR3 length: 19 residues. CDR3 DNA: TGTGCCAGCAGCAAATTGACTCGCGGGCTGGGGGGGAACACCGGGGAGCTGTTTTTT. Translation gives CASSKLTRGLGGNTGELFF.

The chain links TRBV7-3 to TRBJ1-3; D is unclear. The CDR3 runs to 13 residues. Trimming took off 5 bases at V and 4 bases at J, with 9 bases between the two ends. The germline gives CDR1 SGHTA, CDR2 FQGTGA. In nucleotides, the CDR3 is TGTGCCAGCAGCGAGCCCGGGGGAAACACCATATATTTT. Encoded protein: CASSEPGGNTIYF.

V is TRBV7-9 and J is TRBJ2-3; 9 nucleotides match TRBD2. This CDR3 has 15 amino acids. Germline-derived CDR1 and CDR2 are SEHNR and FQNEAQ (reference sequence). V lost 4 bases and J lost 4; bases outside the gene matches: 6. Here the CDR3 DNA reads TGTGCCAGCAGCTCGGGACTAGCTCTTCCAGATACGCAGTATTTT. Protein product: CASSSGLALPDTQYF.

This chain's CDR3 is CASSHGTSGRGVYEQYF. CDR3 in DNA: TGTGCCAGCAGTCATGGGACTAGCGGGAGAGGTGTCTACGAGCAGTACTTC. The rearrangement uses TRBV2 and TRBJ2-7; the match to TRBD2 covers 14 bases. The germline CDR1 and CDR2 sequences are SNHLY and FYNNEI. The CDR3 consists of 17 residues. V shed 5 bases, J shed 3 bases, and the junction held 9 bases outside the gene matches.

The chain has TRBV4-3 and TRBJ2-1; D might be TRBD2 (6 bases). The CDR3 runs to 16 residues. V shed 4 bases and J shed 8 bases, with 21 bases lying between them. From germline, CDR1 is LGHNA and CDR2 YSLEER. CDR3 amino acids: CASSRQRDPSGDEQFF. In DNA, the CDR3 is TGCGCCAGCAGCCGACAAAGGGACCCTTCGGGGGATGAGCAGTTCTTC.

V gene TRBV30 combines with J gene TRBJ2-2; the match to TRBD2 covers 12 bases. CDR3 length: 15 amino acids. The V segment lost 0 bases and the J segment 6 bases; nucleotides outside the gene matches: 2. Per the germline V gene, CDR1 is GTSNPN and CDR2 is SVGIG (reference sequence). This CDR3 reads CAWSVTSGSPGELFF. CDR3 bases: TGTGCCTGGAGTGTGACTAGCGGGAGCCCCGGGGAGCTGTTTTTT.

The chain links TRBV19 to TRBJ1-5, with D possibly TRBD1 on 6 matching bases. The CDR3 runs to 11 residues. The germline CDR1 and CDR2 sequences are LNHDA and SQIVND (reference sequence). With 8 bases removed from V and 12 bases from J, the gap between germline ends came to 14 bases. CDR3 sequence reads: CASGYRVSQHF. DNA of the CDR3: TGTGCCAGTGGTTACAGGGTTAGCCAGCATTTT. The full variable domain, with the rest looked up from reference TRBV19 and TRBJ1-5, is DGGITQSPKYLFRKEGQNVTLSCEQNLNHDAMYWYRQDPGQGLRLIYYSQIVNDFQKGDIAEGYSVSREKKESFPLTVTSAQKNPTAFYLCASGYRVSQHFGDGTRLSIL.

V and J are TRBV6-5 and TRBJ1-2, with a possible D match to TRBD1 (6 bases). Trimming stripped 6 bases from V and 6 bases from J, with 11 bases between. Germline values: CDR1 MNHEY, CDR2 SVGAGI. There are 12 residues in the CDR3. The DNA for the CDR3 is TGTGCCAGCAGCCGTCCAGGGGATGGCTACACCTTC. Translated: CASSRPGDGYTF.

The gene calls are TRBV5-8 and TRBJ2-7, with unresolved D. This CDR3 is 14 amino acids long. Germline loops: CDR1 SGHTS, CDR2 YDEGEE. V gave up 0 bases and J gave up 6 bases, with 13 bases separating them. DNA for the CDR3: TGTGCCAGCAGCTTGGGGCATTTTCGATCCGAGCAGTACTTC. Its translation is CASSLGHFRSEQYF. Full variable domain (rest looked up from reference TRBV5-8 and TRBJ2-7): EAGVTQSPTHLIKTRGQQATLRCSPISGHTSVYWYQQALGLGLQFLLWYDEGEERNRGNFPPRFSGRQFPNYSSELNVNALELEDSALYLCASSLGHFRSEQYFGPGTRLTVT.

The chain recombines TRBV30 with TRBJ2-7; 7 bases are a match to TRBD1. The CDR3 is 15 residues long. The trim removed 1 base at V and 4 bases at J, leaving 10 bases unmatched. Germline CDR1 and CDR2: GTSNPN and SVGIG (reference sequence). This chain's CDR3 is CAWSATTGIHYEQYF. The CDR3 nucleotides are TGTGCCTGGAGTGCAACGACAGGGATTCATTACGAGCAGTACTTC.

The chain recombines TRBV6-1 with TRBJ2-6; TRBD1 might be the D (6 bases). The CDR3 length is 14 residues. Trimming left V 7 bases short and J 4 bases short, with 11 bases between. Per the germline V gene, CDR1 is MNHNS and CDR2 is SASEGT. CDR3 protein: CASTLGGGANVLTF. CDR3 in DNA: TGTGCCAGCACCTTAGGGGGAGGGGCCAACGTCCTGACTTTC.

Points on this clone: Relative to the germline gene, one junction end is altered; a read error may explain this. The chain employs TRBV7-7 and TRBJ2-1, with 7 bases matching TRBD1. The CDR3 is made up of 15 amino acids. The germline gives CDR1 SSHAT, CDR2 FNYEAQ (reference sequence). CDR3 in DNA: TGTGCTAGCAGCTTAGGCGACAGGGACCTCAATGAGCAGTTCTTC. Translated, it gives CASSLGDRDLNEQFF.

V is TRBV29-1 and J is TRBJ2-7; a weak D match, TRBD1 (5 bases). CDR1 is SQVTM and CDR2 is ANQGSEA in the germline V gene. V gave up 7 bases and J gave up 0 bases, with 16 bases separating them. There are 14 residues in the CDR3. The CDR3 DNA is TGCAGCGCCGCGTTGGGGCAGGCCTCCTACGAGCAGTACTTC. The encoded protein is CSAALGQASYEQYF.

The V call is TRBV4-3, the J call TRBJ2-5, with D maybe TRBD1 (5 bases). CDR3 length equals 13 residues. With 0 bases removed from V and 9 bases from J, the gap between germline ends came to 11 bases. In germline, CDR1 is LGHNA, CDR2 YSLEER. CDR3 region: CASSQDVGRPQYF. The CDR3 DNA reads as TGCGCCAGCAGCCAAGATGTGGGGCGGCCCCAGTACTTC.

The V and J genes are TRBV7-9 and TRBJ1-2; the D is unclear. Germline V gives CDR1 SEHNR, CDR2 FQNEAQ (reference sequence). This CDR3 spans 13 amino acids. V gave up 4 bases and J gave up 4 bases, with 10 bases separating them. CDR3 residues: CASSSWAAYGYTF. CDR3 coding DNA: TGTGCCAGCAGCTCCTGGGCCGCCTATGGCTACACCTTC.

V and J are TRBV2 and TRBJ1-3, with D tentatively TRBD1 (6 bases). This CDR3 comprises 17 residues. Trimming removed 6 bases at V and 2 bases at J, with 20 bases between. Germline V lookup: CDR1 SNHLY, CDR2 FYNNEI. This CDR3 is CASRHTLQGLAGNTIYF. Here the CDR3 DNA reads TGTGCCAGCAGACACACGTTACAGGGCCTCGCTGGAAACACCATATATTTT.

The rearrangement links TRBV7-6 to TRBJ2-7; TRBD1 matches at 7 bases. CDR3 size: 14 residues. With 5 bases clipped from V and 3 bases from J, the junction kept 7 bases outside the gene matches. Germline V CDR1 and CDR2: SGHVS, FNYEAQ. CDR3 in amino acids: CASSTRDSLYEQYF. As DNA, the CDR3 is TGTGCCAGCAGCACTCGGGACAGCCTCTACGAGCAGTACTTC.

This sequence joins TRBV7-6 and TRBJ2-7; 7 bases line up with TRBD1. The germline V gene encodes CDR1 SGHVS and CDR2 FNYEAQ. The CDR3 contains 14 residues. V lost 5 bases, J lost 1 base, and 5 bases stayed unmatched. Here the CDR3 reads CASSDRAGSYEQYF. The CDR3 DNA reads as TGTGCCAGCAGCGACAGGGCCGGATCCTACGAGCAGTACTTC. Looking up the rest from reference TRBV7-6 and TRBJ2-7 gives the full variable domain: GAGVSQSPRYKVTKRGQDVALRCDPISGHVSLYWYRQALGQGPEFLTYFNYEAQQDKSGLPNDRFSAERPEGSISTLTIQRTEQRDSAMYRCASSDRAGSYEQYFGPGTRLTVT.

This chain links TRBV18 with TRBJ1-4; 7 bases align to TRBD1. Per the germline V gene, CDR1 is KGHSH and CDR2 is LQKENI. The ends lost 5 bases at V and 8 bases at J; junction bases unmatched: 8. The CDR3 runs to 14 residues. The CDR3 DNA follows: TGTGCCAGCTCAAACCGGGACAGTAAAGAAAAACTGTTTTTT. Translating gives CASSNRDSKEKLFF.